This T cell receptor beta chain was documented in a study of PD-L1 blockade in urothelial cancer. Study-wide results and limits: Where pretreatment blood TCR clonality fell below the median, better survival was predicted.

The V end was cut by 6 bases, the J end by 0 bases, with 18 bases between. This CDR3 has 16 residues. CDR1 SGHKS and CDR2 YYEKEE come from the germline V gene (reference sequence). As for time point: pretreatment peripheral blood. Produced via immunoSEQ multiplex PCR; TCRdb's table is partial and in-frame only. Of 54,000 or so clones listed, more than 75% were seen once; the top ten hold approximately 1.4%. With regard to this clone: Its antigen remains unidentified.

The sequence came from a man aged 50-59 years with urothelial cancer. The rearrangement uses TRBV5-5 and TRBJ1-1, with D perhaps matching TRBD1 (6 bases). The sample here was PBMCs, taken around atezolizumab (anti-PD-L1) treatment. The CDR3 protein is CASTQIGGAMNTEAFF. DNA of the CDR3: TGTGCCAGCACCCAAATTGGGGGGGCCATGAACACTGAAGCTTTCTTT.